The 14 T cell receptor beta chains presented below share a single source sample, sequenced in a study of shared clonotypes between healthy human individuals. Method: immunoSEQ multiplex PCR; TCRdb's copy keeps in-frame clones and lacks some. Among over a million clones listed, 75% to 80% were seen once. The sample taken for sequencing was memory CD4+ T cells from PBMCs. Subset specified: CD45RA-negative fraction. All receptors derive from a man between 18 and 35 years old in good health. Some clones in this sample may be carry-over from other donors' samples.

The chain employs TRBV4-1 and TRBJ2-1, with 10 positions matching TRBD1. Trimming at V came to 3 bases and at J to 8 bases, leaving 4 bases not matched to a gene. Germline CDR1 is MGHRA and CDR2 is YSYEKL. The CDR3 totals 14 residues. The CDR3 nucleotides read TGCGCCAGCAGCCAGGGACAGGGGTTCGATGAGCAGTTCTTC. It encodes CASSQGQGFDEQFF.

J is TRBJ1-4 and V is TRBV19, with 7 bases fitting TRBD1. CDR3 length: 18 residues. V was clipped by 3 bases and J by 9 bases; unmatched bases: 19. Looked up from germline, CDR1 is LNHDA and CDR2 is SQIVND (reference sequence). CDR3 protein: CASSMGRQGVGPMKKLFF. DNA of the CDR3: TGTGCCAGTAGTATGGGTCGACAGGGAGTGGGGCCGATGAAAAAACTGTTTTTT.

The chain joins TRBV4-1 to TRBJ2-1; 8 positions agree with TRBD1. Germline V gene data show CDR1 as MGHRA and CDR2 as YSYEKL. V was clipped by 8 bases and J by 0 bases; unmatched bases: 9. The CDR3 runs to 16 residues. CDR3 sequence (DNA): TGCGCCAGCGCAGGGCAGGGGGCTTTCTCCTACAATGAGCAGTTCTTC. Its protein is CASAGQGAFSYNEQFF.

This sequence joins TRBV20-1 and TRBJ2-7; D not certain. The V end was cut by 4 bases, the J end by 5 bases, with 0 bases between. CDR3 length: 8 amino acids. Germline V gives CDR1 DFQATT, CDR2 SNEGSKA (reference sequence). CDR3 loop: CSANEQYF. The CDR3 DNA follows: TGCAGTGCTAACGAGCAGTACTTC.

This clone was counted a single time. The rearrangement joins TRBV5-4 to TRBJ2-3; 8 bases match TRBD2. Germline CDR1 SGHNT, CDR2 YYREEE (reference sequence). After removal of 3 bases from V and 6 bases from J, the junction contained 12 bases not matched to a gene. The CDR3 loop spans 16 amino acids. DNA of the CDR3: TGTGCCAGCAGCTCCAAGCGGGAGTCGGCAGGGGATACGCAGTATTTT. It specifies CASSSKRESAGDTQYF.

This chain's CDR3 is CASRREPGPNYGYTF. In nucleotides, the CDR3 is TGTGCCAGCAGGCGAGAGCCGGGGCCAAACTATGGCTACACCTTC. V and J are TRBV6-1 and TRBJ1-2; D might be TRBD1 (5 bases). Germline CDR1 is MNHNS and CDR2 is SASEGT. CDR3 length equals 15 residues. Trimming pared 6 bases from V and 2 bases from J, leaving 16 bases between.

The chain has TRBV28 and TRBJ1-5; D is ambiguous. CDR3 length: 15 amino acids. With 5 bases removed from V and 0 bases from J, the gap between germline ends came to 11 bases. Germline V gene sequence: CDR1 MDHEN, CDR2 SYDVKM. Here the CDR3 reads CASSLTPGSNQPQHF. The CDR3 region has the DNA TGTGCCAGCAGTCTCACTCCAGGTAGCAATCAGCCCCAGCATTTT.

The CDR3 coding sequence is TGTGCCAGCAGTTTATTACAGGGACCCTACGAGCAGTACTTC. This encodes CASSLLQGPYEQYF. The chain carries TRBV28 and TRBJ2-7; maybe TRBD1 (6 bases). Trimming removed 1 base at V and 2 bases at J, with 9 bases between. Germline CDR1 MDHEN, CDR2 SYDVKM. The CDR3 length is 14 residues.

A note on this clone: Additional DNA sequences in this sample encode the identical CDR3. This rearrangement joins TRBV7-3 to TRBJ2-3, with 8 bases that match TRBD2. Germline CDR1 reads SGHTA; CDR2 reads FQGTGA. With V trimmed by 5 bases and J by 0 bases, 1 base remained unmatched. The CDR3 sequence is 14 residues long. Here the CDR3 DNA reads TGTGCCAGCAGCCCTAGCGGGAGCACAGATACGCAGTATTTT. Translated, it gives CASSPSGSTDTQYF.

This clone was counted ten times or more. This chain joins TRBV6-1 and TRBJ1-5; 12 bases fit TRBD1. The V segment lost 8 bases and the J segment 2 bases; nucleotides outside the gene matches: 4. CDR3 size: 15 residues. The germline CDR1 and CDR2 sequences are MNHNS and SASEGT. The CDR3 DNA is TGTGCCAGCCGGGACAGGGGGCAGGGCAATCAGCCCCAGCATTTT. This codes for CASRDRGQGNQPQHF.

The CDR3 reads CSVEDRTKRSYEQYF. Here the CDR3 DNA reads TGCAGCGTTGAAGACAGGACAAAAAGGAGCTACGAGCAGTACTTC. V gene TRBV29-1 combines with J gene TRBJ2-7; the D gene is possibly TRBD1 (5 bases). The CDR3 is 15 residues long. Trimming removed 0 bases at V and 3 bases at J, with 15 bases between. CDR1 and CDR2 from the germline V gene are SQVTM and ANQGSEA.

This rearrangement joins TRBV25-1 to TRBJ1-2; 8 nucleotides align to TRBD1. Germline assignment: CDR1 MGHDK and CDR2 SYGVNS. The V and J ends lost 5 bases and 3 bases, in that order; junction bases with no gene match: 8. The CDR3 spans 15 residues. CDR3 sequence reads: CASSLTGESDYGYTF. CDR3 nucleotide sequence: TGTGCCAGCAGTTTGACAGGGGAGTCGGACTATGGCTACACCTTC.

The chain employs TRBV29-1 and TRBJ2-3, with D hard to call. The CDR3 contains 12 residues. V shed 3 bases and J shed 2 bases, with 6 bases lying between them. CDR1 is SQVTM and CDR2 is ANQGSEA in the germline V gene. In nucleotides, the CDR3 is TGCAGCGTTGAGGCGAACACAGATACGCAGTATTTT. Translated: CSVEANTDTQYF.

The chain is built from TRBV6-5 and TRBJ1-4; the D gene is possibly TRBD1 (5 bases). This CDR3 has 14 amino acids. V shed 3 bases and J shed 3 bases, with 8 bases lying between them. Germline V CDR1 and CDR2: MNHEY, SVGAGI. CDR3 sequence (DNA): TGTGCCAGCAGTTATCGAGGGGCTAATGAAAAACTGTTTTTT. Protein sequence: CASSYRGANEKLFF.